Below are 21 T cell receptor beta chains sequenced from a single sample in a study of cytomegalovirus exposure and HLA in healthy donors (dated by TCRdb to about 2017). Receptor libraries were prepared by the immunoSEQ multiplex PCR assay. The immuneACCESS repertoire file appears here via TCRdb, limited to in-frame rearrangements. These files lack a portion of the clones; in checked studies, under half of the deficit traces to unresolved V genes, and the cause of the others is not known. For this sample there are about 160,000 clones; 85% to 90% appear just once. The top ten clones comprise 2.5% to 3% of the sample. The sequenced material came from PBMCs. The receptor source for this set is a man aged 18 to 30 in good health and CMV-seronegative.

The chain combines TRBV4-3 with TRBJ2-7; D not resolved. V gave up 3 bases and J gave up 0 bases, with 9 bases separating them. The CDR3 runs 14 residues. Germline values: CDR1 LGHNA, CDR2 YSLEER. The CDR3 is CASSQGRVSYEQYF. CDR3 in DNA: TGCGCCAGCAGCCAGGGCAGAGTCTCCTACGAGCAGTACTTC.

CDR3 DNA: TGTGCCAGCAGTCGGGGTACAACTAATGAAAAACTGTTTTTT. Protein: CASSRGTTNEKLFF. V gene TRBV7-2 combines with J gene TRBJ1-4, with unresolved D. Germline-derived CDR1 and CDR2 are SGHTA and FQGNSA. V lost 6 bases and J lost 0, with 8 bases in between. The CDR3 has 14 amino acids.

For this clone: The junction differs from germline at one of its ends, possibly a read error. The J gene is TRBJ2-1, the V gene TRBV7-7; TRBD2 matches at 12 bases. Per germline, CDR1 SSHAT and CDR2 FNYEAQ (reference sequence). The CDR3 has 15 residues. CDR3: CASSLGLAGADEQFF. The DNA for the CDR3 is TGTGCTAGCAGCTTGGGACTAGCGGGTGCGGATGAGCAGTTCTTC.

This chain links TRBV4-3 with TRBJ1-4; D gene uncertain. Germline lookup yields CDR1 LGHNA and CDR2 YSLEER. The CDR3 runs to 16 residues. The germline V and J ends were trimmed by 1 base and 6 bases, with 15 bases remaining between them. The CDR3: CASSQAARRIDEKLFF. The CDR3 DNA follows: TGCGCCAGCAGCCAAGCCGCGAGGCGGATTGATGAAAAACTGTTTTTT.

The chain carries TRBV29-1 and TRBJ2-2, with D hard to call. Trimming removed 7 bases from V and 1 base from J, with 10 bases in between. Germline V gives CDR1 SQVTM, CDR2 ANQGSEA. The CDR3 loop spans 13 amino acids. CDR3 in amino acids: CSGSRQNTGELFF. As DNA, the CDR3 is TGCAGCGGTTCGAGACAGAACACCGGGGAGCTGTTTTTT.

The chain combines TRBV11-3 with TRBJ2-7, with D unclear. CDR3 length equals 13 residues. Germline V lookup: CDR1 SGHNT, CDR2 YENEEA. Trimming left V 5 bases short and J 0 bases short, with 8 bases between. The CDR3 region is CASSPTPSYEQYV. Here the CDR3 DNA reads TGTGCCAGCAGCCCGACACCCTCCTACGAGCAGTACGTC.

The CDR3 DNA follows: TGTGCCAGCAGAAGGACAGGGGAGCAGCCCCAGCATTTT. Its protein is CASRRTGEQPQHF. The chain has TRBV6-1 and TRBJ1-5; 9 bases line up with TRBD1. Trimming cost V 6 bases and J 7 bases; bases outside gene matches: 4. Germline CDR1 MNHNS, CDR2 SASEGT. The CDR3 contains 13 residues.

The CDR3 is CASSYETSGSDTQYF. CDR3 sequence (DNA): TGTGCCAGCAGTTACGAGACTAGCGGATCAGATACGCAGTATTTT. This sequence joins TRBV6-5 and TRBJ2-3; TRBD2 agrees at 9 bases. Germline assignment: CDR1 MNHEY and CDR2 SVGAGI. Trimming at V came to 2 bases and at J to 4 bases, leaving 4 bases not matched to a gene. The CDR3 loop spans 15 amino acids.

J is TRBJ1-2 and V is TRBV7-9; perhaps TRBD1 as D (5 bases). The CDR3 extends over 13 amino acids. Looked up from germline, CDR1 is SEHNR and CDR2 is FQNEAQ (reference sequence). V was shortened by 1 base and J by 4 bases, with 7 bases between the two germline ends. This CDR3 is CASSLDTGYGYTF. CDR3 nucleotide sequence: TGTGCCAGCAGCTTAGATACAGGCTATGGCTACACCTTC.

The chain recombines TRBV7-2 with TRBJ2-2; 8 bases are a match to TRBD1. The CDR3 is 15 amino acids. Per germline, CDR1 SGHTA and CDR2 FQGNSA. After removal of 3 bases from V and 5 bases from J, the junction contained 5 bases not matched to a gene. The CDR3 region is CASSFRTGGTGELFF. The CDR3 DNA follows: TGTGCCAGCAGCTTTCGCACAGGGGGAACCGGGGAGCTGTTTTTT.

The CDR3 here is CASSLLTGAYEQYF. CDR3 coding DNA: TGTGCCAGCAGTTTACTTACAGGAGCCTACGAGCAGTACTTC. The chain joins TRBV27 to TRBJ2-7; weak D call: TRBD1 (5 bases). Germline V gene sequence: CDR1 MNHEY, CDR2 SMNVEV (reference sequence). This CDR3 comprises 14 residues. V lost 2 bases to trimming and J lost 2 bases, with 10 bases between them.

The CDR3 protein is CASSFVSGMAYEQYF. CDR3 DNA sequence: TGCGCCAGCAGCTTCGTTTCAGGGATGGCCTACGAGCAGTACTTC. The rearrangement uses TRBV5-1 and TRBJ2-7; D possibly corresponds to TRBD1 (5 bases). The CDR3 length is 15 residues. V gave up 2 bases and J gave up 2 bases, with 14 bases separating them. Germline loops: CDR1 SGHRS, CDR2 YFSETQ.

This chain uses TRBV27 with TRBJ2-2; TRBD2 agrees at 10 bases. Germline CDR1 and CDR2: MNHEY and SMNVEV (reference sequence). The CDR3 has 19 residues. V shed 4 bases, J shed 4 bases, and the junction held 15 bases outside the gene matches. The CDR3 sequence: CASSSQRFSGRPGTGELFF. The CDR3 bases are TGTGCCAGCAGTTCCCAAAGGTTTAGCGGGAGGCCGGGCACCGGGGAGCTGTTTTTT.

This chain links TRBV25-1 with TRBJ2-7; tentatively, D is TRBD2 (5 bases). There are 15 residues in the CDR3. Trimming removed 4 bases at V and 0 bases at J, with 13 bases between. Germline CDR1 reads MGHDK; CDR2 reads SYGVNS. The CDR3 sequence: CASSGTGISSYEQYF. The CDR3 nucleotides read TGTGCCAGCAGTGGGACGGGGATTAGCTCCTACGAGCAGTACTTC.

The CDR3 sequence is CASSPLSGSTDTQYF. DNA for the CDR3: TGTGCCAGCTCACCACTTAGCGGGAGCACAGATACGCAGTATTTT. This chain connects TRBV18 to TRBJ2-3, with 7 bases lining up with TRBD2. Germline-derived CDR1 and CDR2 are KGHSH and LQKENI. With V trimmed by 1 base and J by 0 bases, 1 base remained unmatched. This CDR3 region has 15 residues.

The rearrangement joins TRBV7-9 to TRBJ2-7; TRBD1 aligns across 8 bases. The length of the CDR3 is 15 residues. V gave up 1 base and J gave up 0 bases; unmatched junction bases: 2. CDR1 is SEHNR and CDR2 is FQNEAQ in the germline V gene (reference sequence). The CDR3 protein is CASSLGQGYSYEQYF. As DNA, the CDR3 is TGTGCCAGCAGCTTAGGACAGGGGTACTCCTACGAGCAGTACTTC. Full variable domain (missing parts from reference TRBV7-9 and TRBJ2-7): DTGVSQNPRHKITKRGQNVTFRCDPISEHNRLYWYRQTLGQGPEFLTYFQNEAQLEKSRLLSDRFSAERPKGSFSTLEIQRTEQGDSAMYLCASSLGQGYSYEQYFGPGTRLTVT.

The chain uses TRBV5-4 and TRBJ2-7; D is unclear. Trimming took off 2 bases at V and 4 bases at J, with 7 bases between the two ends. This CDR3 is 12 amino acids long. Germline loops: CDR1 SGHNT, CDR2 YYREEE (reference sequence). CDR3 in amino acids: CASSFGGYEQYF. The CDR3 DNA reads TGTGCCAGCAGCTTTGGCGGATACGAGCAGTACTTC. Filled out from reference TRBV5-4 and TRBJ2-7, the complete variable domain reads ETGVTQSPTHLIKTRGQQVTLRCSSQSGHNTVSWYQQALGQGPQFIFQYYREEENGRGNFPPRFSGLQFPNYSSELNVNALELDDSALYLCASSFGGYEQYFGPGTRLTVT.

The rearrangement joins TRBV28 to TRBJ1-1; D is ambiguous. The V gene lost 5 bases and the J gene lost 5 bases, with 12 bases spanning the gap. CDR1 MDHEN and CDR2 SYDVKM come from the germline V gene. The CDR3 loop spans 13 amino acids. This chain's CDR3 is CASSKFSLTEAFF. CDR3 in DNA: TGTGCCAGCAGTAAATTTAGCCTAACTGAAGCTTTCTTT.

The chain employs TRBV14 and TRBJ1-4; the D gene is possibly TRBD1 (6 bases). V lost 7 bases and J lost 6, with 12 bases in between. Germline CDR1 is SGHDN and CDR2 is FVKESK. This CDR3 has 13 amino acids. The CDR3, as DNA: TGTGCCAGCACCTCAAGGACAGATGAAAAACTGTTTTTT. Protein product: CASTSRTDEKLFF.

V usage is TRBV20-1 and J usage is TRBJ1-1; no reliable D call. Germline assignment: CDR1 DFQATT and CDR2 SNEGSKA (reference sequence). The V end was cut by 1 base, the J end by 6 bases, with 6 bases between. The CDR3 consists of 11 residues. CDR3 DNA sequence: TGCAGTGCTAGAGGGTCGGCTGAAGCTTTCTTT. As protein: CSARGSAEAFF.

The chain couples TRBV6-1 to TRBJ1-1; possible D gene TRBD1, 6 bases. Germline CDR1 reads MNHNS; CDR2 reads SASEGT. The CDR3 contains 14 residues. V was pared by 10 bases and J by 6 bases, with 21 bases between. The CDR3 protein is CAIELRETGSEAFF. CDR3 DNA sequence: TGTGCCATCGAGTTACGGGAAACAGGGTCTGAAGCTTTCTTT.